This entry describes one T cell receptor beta chain. The data are from a study of control samples from healthy donors and cancer patients. Here immunoSEQ multiplex PCR was the method, and the copy in TCRdb shows in-frame clones only, minus some. The repertoire includes about 30,000 clones, roughly 89% of them detected once, and less than 15% sits in the top ten. Germline loops: CDR1 SNHLY, CDR2 FYNNEI. Trimming removed 7 bases from V and 5 bases from J; junction bases left unmatched: 9. The CDR3 has 15 residues. The chain employs TRBV2 and TRBJ2-2; 8 bases map to TRBD1. The sequence came from a man aged 50 to 60 with lung cancer. The sequenced sample consisted of PBMCs. In DNA form, the CDR3 reads TGTGCCAGCACCCGGACAGGGCTCGGTACCGGGGAGCTGTTTTTT. This encodes CASTRTGLGTGELFF.